This T cell receptor beta chain was observed in a study of T-cell memory formation after mild COVID-19. Each CDR3 protein gets one entry after TCRdb re-called the 5' RACE reads with MiXCR. The data show a few hundred thousand distinct CDR3 sequences, with 8% to 9% seen just once and about 22% held by the top ten. V was cut by 0 bases and J by 6 bases, with 9 bases left in between. Germline CDR1 LGHDT, CDR2 YNNKEL (reference sequence). The CDR3 sequence is 13 residues long. The gene calls are TRBV3-1 and TRBJ2-7; D is ambiguous. Sequencing was done on a sample of PBMCs or a T cell subset sorted from them (not recorded which). The TCR was taken from a man aged 18 to 30 who had mild COVID-19 (a few samples of this study predate the infection). Cell type and time point are not known. CDR3 sequence: CASSQDAIREQYF. The DNA of the CDR3 is TGTGCCAGCAGCCAAGATGCCATTCGCGAGCAGTACTTC.